These 15 T cell receptor beta chains originate from one sample sequenced in a study of T cells after yellow fever vaccination. MiXCR, applied by TCRdb to the 5' RACE reads, yields one record per CDR3 protein. The data show a few hundred thousand distinct CDR3 sequences, 7% to 9% seen once. The sequenced sample was PBMCs, obtained roughly 47 days after the first yellow fever vaccination. The receptors shown here come from a man aged 18 to 30 who received the YFV17D yellow fever vaccine.

This clonotype was counted only a few times. The chain has TRBV7-6 and TRBJ1-5, with D hard to call. Per germline, CDR1 SGHVS and CDR2 FNYEAQ. With 6 bases removed from V and 0 bases from J, the gap between germline ends came to 12 bases. CDR3 length: 15 amino acids. The CDR3 DNA is TGTGCCAGCAGTCGGGCCGCTTTTAGCAATCAGCCCCAGCATTTT. This codes for CASSRAAFSNQPQHF.

This clonotype was found many times. The chain combines TRBV28 with TRBJ2-7; D is unresolved. V lost 3 bases and J lost 6, with 12 bases in between. The V gene's germline CDR1 is MDHEN and CDR2 SYDVKM. CDR3 length: 13 amino acids. CDR3 bases: TGTGCCAGCAGTTTGGTCCAAGGCCCCGAGCAGTACGTC. Translating it yields CASSLVQGPEQYV.

This clonotype was counted only a few times. The chain carries TRBV5-6 and TRBJ1-2; no definite D call. This CDR3 contains 14 residues. V shed 7 bases and J shed 4 bases, with 17 bases lying between them. Germline CDR1 and CDR2: SGHDT and YYEEEE. The CDR3 DNA follows: TGTGCCAGCGGATTGGTCGGGATCGGCTATGGCTACACCTTC. This gives the protein CASGLVGIGYGYTF.

This chain uses TRBV20-1 with TRBJ2-3; 7 nucleotides agree with TRBD2. Germline V gene lookup returns CDR1 DFQATT and CDR2 SNEGSKA (reference sequence). Trimming took 6 bases from V and 4 from J; bases not matched to a gene: 13. The CDR3 loop spans 15 amino acids. This CDR3 reads CSAERPGGFPDTQYF. As DNA, the CDR3 is TGCAGTGCCGAACGCCCGGGGGGATTTCCAGATACGCAGTATTTT.

This clonotype was recorded a few times. V and J are TRBV12-3 or TRBV12-4 and TRBJ2-7; TRBD1 agrees at 11 bases. This CDR3 contains 14 residues. V dropped 6 bases and J dropped 9; count of bases not matched to a gene: 10. This CDR3 is CASSPGTGGIRQYV. In DNA, the CDR3 is TGTGCCAGCAGCCCCGGGACAGGGGGGATTAGGCAGTACGTC.

This clonotype was seen a handful of times. The chain recombines TRBV27 with TRBJ1-1; D uncertain. The CDR3 totals 15 residues. Germline CDR1 is MNHEY and CDR2 is SMNVEV (reference sequence). Trimming left V 5 bases short and J 5 bases short, with 18 bases between. The CDR3 DNA reads as TGTGCCAGCAGTCCGAAAAGGGAGAGGTTAACTGAAGCTTTCTTT. Its translation: CASSPKRERLTEAFF.

This clonotype appeared a few times. The chain is built from TRBV6-5 and TRBJ2-1, with 8 bases that match TRBD2. Losses at the gene ends were 4 bases for V and 4 bases for J; bases not matched to a gene: 6. CDR1 MNHEY and CDR2 SVGAGI come from the germline V gene. The CDR3 sequence is 15 residues long. DNA for the CDR3: TGTGCCAGCAGTTTAGCGGGGTTGGGTTACAATGAGCAGTTCTTC. Translating it yields CASSLAGLGYNEQFF.

This rearrangement joins TRBV29-1 to TRBJ2-1; 8 nucleotides align to TRBD2. Germline CDR1 reads SQVTM; CDR2 reads ANQGSEA. The ends lost 6 bases at V and 7 bases at J; junction bases unmatched: 11. This CDR3 spans 14 amino acids. The CDR3 is CSVEERGLENEQFF. For the CDR3, the DNA is TGCAGCGTGGAGGAGCGGGGGCTGGAAAATGAGCAGTTCTTC.

This clonotype showed up just a few times. The chain combines TRBV5-1 with TRBJ2-3, with D possibly called TRBD1 or TRBD2 (5 bases each). The germline CDR1 and CDR2 sequences are SGHRS and YFSETQ. The CDR3 totals 15 residues. Trimming took 3 bases from V and 2 from J, leaving 13 bases between them. The CDR3 loop is CASSWGTVTTDTQYF. The CDR3 DNA follows: TGCGCCAGCAGCTGGGGGACGGTTACCACAGATACGCAGTATTTT.

A few counts support this clonotype. The chain is built from TRBV11-3 and TRBJ2-2; unclear D gene. Germline values: CDR1 SGHNT, CDR2 YENEEA. CDR3 length: 13 residues. Trimming pared 5 bases from V and 6 bases from J, leaving 10 bases between. DNA of the CDR3: TGTGCCAGCAGCCCTCGAGCTGCCGGGGAGCTGTTTTTT. It encodes CASSPRAAGELFF.

The V and J genes are TRBV12-3 or TRBV12-4 and TRBJ1-5; TRBD1 might be the D (5 bases). The CDR3 is 16 residues long. The V end was cut by 5 bases, the J end by 3 bases, with 17 bases between. As DNA, the CDR3 is TGTGCCAGCAGTCCCCCCCTGGGGGGGAACAATCAGCCCCAGCATTTT. Its translation is CASSPPLGGNNQPQHF.

The sample holds a few counts of this clonotype. This chain connects TRBV20-1 to TRBJ2-3; possible D gene TRBD2, 6 bases. The length of the CDR3 is 13 residues. Germline lookup yields CDR1 DFQATT and CDR2 SNEGSKA (reference sequence). CDR3 in amino acids: CSLYSGSTDTQYF. CDR3 nucleotide sequence: TGCAGCCTCTATAGCGGAAGCACAGATACGCAGTATTTT.

This clonotype came up a few times. The chain recombines TRBV9 with TRBJ2-7; D remains unclear. The V gene lost 0 bases and the J gene lost 2 bases, with 6 bases spanning the gap. Looked up from germline, CDR1 is SGDLS and CDR2 is YYNGEE. The CDR3 contains 13 residues. The CDR3 nucleotides are TGTGCCAGCAGCGTAGGGCGGCCCTACGAGCAGTACGTC. Translated: CASSVGRPYEQYV.

Ten or more counts support this clonotype. This rearrangement joins TRBV7-2 to TRBJ2-5; D is unresolved. Looked up from germline, CDR1 is SGHTA and CDR2 is FQGNSA. Trimming shortened V by 5 bases and J by 1 base, and 11 bases separated the two germline ends. The CDR3 covers 14 residues. The CDR3 nucleotides read TGTGCCAGCAGCCAGAGGTGGTCCCAAGAGACCCAGTACTTC. It specifies CASSQRWSQETQYF.

This chain links TRBV11-2 with TRBJ2-3, with 9 nucleotides matching TRBD2. Germline CDR1 is SGHAT and CDR2 is FQNNGV. The CDR3 loop spans 18 amino acids. V shed 1 base, J shed 3 bases, and the junction held 11 bases outside the gene matches. CDR3 protein: CASSLVGLGGGVTDTQYF. The DNA for the CDR3 is TGTGCCAGCAGCTTAGTAGGTCTCGGCGGGGGGGTAACAGATACGCAGTATTTT.